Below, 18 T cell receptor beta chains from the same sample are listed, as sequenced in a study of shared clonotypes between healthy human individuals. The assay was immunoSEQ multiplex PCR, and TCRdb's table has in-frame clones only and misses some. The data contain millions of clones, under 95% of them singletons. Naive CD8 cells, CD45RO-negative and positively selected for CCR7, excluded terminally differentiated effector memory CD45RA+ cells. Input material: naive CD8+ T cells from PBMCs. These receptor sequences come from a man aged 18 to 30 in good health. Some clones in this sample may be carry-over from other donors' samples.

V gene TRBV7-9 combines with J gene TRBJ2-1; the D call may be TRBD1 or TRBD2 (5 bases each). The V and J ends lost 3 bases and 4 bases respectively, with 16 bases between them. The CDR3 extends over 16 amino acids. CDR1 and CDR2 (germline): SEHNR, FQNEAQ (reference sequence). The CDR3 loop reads CASSFGDGSSYNEQFF. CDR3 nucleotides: TGTGCCAGCAGCTTTGGGGACGGTTCCAGTTACAATGAGCAGTTCTTC.

DNA for the CDR3: TGTGCCAGCAGTGGGACTAGCGGGAGGGTTGCAGATACGCAGTATTTT. Its protein product is CASSGTSGRVADTQYF. The chain recombines TRBV2 with TRBJ2-3; the match to TRBD2 covers 15 bases. The ends lost 4 bases at V and 4 bases at J; junction bases unmatched: 3. This CDR3 is built from 16 residues. The germline gives CDR1 SNHLY, CDR2 FYNNEI.

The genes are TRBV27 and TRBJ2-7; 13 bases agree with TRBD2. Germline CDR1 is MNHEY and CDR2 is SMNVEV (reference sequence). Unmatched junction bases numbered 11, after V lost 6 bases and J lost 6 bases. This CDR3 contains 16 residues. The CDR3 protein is CASRSRGLAGAGEQYF. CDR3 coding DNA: TGTGCCAGCAGGAGCAGAGGACTAGCGGGAGCAGGCGAGCAGTACTTC.

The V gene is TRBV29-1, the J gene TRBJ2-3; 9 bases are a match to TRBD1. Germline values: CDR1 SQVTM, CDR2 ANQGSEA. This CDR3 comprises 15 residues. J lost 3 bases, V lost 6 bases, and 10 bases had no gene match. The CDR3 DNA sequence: TGCAGCGTCCCACAGGGGGCGGTCGTAACAGATACGCAGTATTTT. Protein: CSVPQGAVVTDTQYF.

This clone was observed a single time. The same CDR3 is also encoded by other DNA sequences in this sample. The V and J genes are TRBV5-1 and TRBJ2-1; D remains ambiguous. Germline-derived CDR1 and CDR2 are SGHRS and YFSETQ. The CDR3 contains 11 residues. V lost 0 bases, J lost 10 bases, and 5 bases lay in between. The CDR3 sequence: CASSLVGEQFF. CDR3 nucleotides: TGCGCCAGCAGCTTGGTTGGGGAGCAGTTCTTC. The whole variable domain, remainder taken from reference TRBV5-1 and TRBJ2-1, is KAGVTQTPRYLIKTRGQQVTLSCSPISGHRSVSWYQQTPGQGLQFLFEYFSETQRNKGNFPGRFSGRQFSNSRSEMNVSTLELGDSALYLCASSLVGEQFFGPGTRLTVL.

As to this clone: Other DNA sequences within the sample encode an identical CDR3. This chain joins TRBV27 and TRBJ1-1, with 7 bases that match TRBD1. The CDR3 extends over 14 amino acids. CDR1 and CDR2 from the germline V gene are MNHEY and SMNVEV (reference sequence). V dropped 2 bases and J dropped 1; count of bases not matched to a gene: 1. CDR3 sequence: CASSLAGGNTEAFF. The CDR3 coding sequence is TGTGCCAGCAGTTTAGCAGGGGGGAACACTGAAGCTTTCTTT.

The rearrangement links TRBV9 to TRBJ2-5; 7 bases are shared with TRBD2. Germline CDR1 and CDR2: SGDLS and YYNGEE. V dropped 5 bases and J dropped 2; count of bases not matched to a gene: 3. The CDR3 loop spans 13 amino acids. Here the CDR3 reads CASRASGQETQYF. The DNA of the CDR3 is TGTGCCAGCAGGGCTAGCGGACAAGAGACCCAGTACTTC.

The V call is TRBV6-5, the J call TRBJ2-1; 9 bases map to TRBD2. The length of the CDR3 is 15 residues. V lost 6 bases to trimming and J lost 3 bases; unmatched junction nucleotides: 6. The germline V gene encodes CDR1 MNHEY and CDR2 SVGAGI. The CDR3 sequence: CASSPTSGFYNEQFF. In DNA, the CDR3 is TGTGCCAGCAGCCCAACTAGCGGGTTCTACAATGAGCAGTTCTTC.

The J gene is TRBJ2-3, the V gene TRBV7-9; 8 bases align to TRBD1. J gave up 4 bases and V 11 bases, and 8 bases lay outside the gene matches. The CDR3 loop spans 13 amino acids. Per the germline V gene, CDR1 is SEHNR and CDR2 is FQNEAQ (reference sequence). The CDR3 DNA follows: TGTGCCTCTCGGACAGGGATACCAGATACGCAGTATTTT. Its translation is CASRTGIPDTQYF.

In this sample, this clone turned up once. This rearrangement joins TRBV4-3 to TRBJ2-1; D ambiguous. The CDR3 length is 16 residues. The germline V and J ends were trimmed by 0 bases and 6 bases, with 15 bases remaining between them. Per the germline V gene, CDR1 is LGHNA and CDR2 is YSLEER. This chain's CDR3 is CASSQESAWVANEQFF. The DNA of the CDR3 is TGCGCCAGCAGCCAAGAATCCGCCTGGGTTGCCAATGAGCAGTTCTTC.

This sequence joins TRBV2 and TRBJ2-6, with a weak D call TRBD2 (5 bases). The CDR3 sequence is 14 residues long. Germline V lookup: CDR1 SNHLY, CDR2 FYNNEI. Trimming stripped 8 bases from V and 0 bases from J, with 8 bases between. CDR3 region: CASVGSSGANVLTF. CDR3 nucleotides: TGTGCCAGCGTGGGGAGCTCTGGGGCCAACGTCCTGACTTTC.

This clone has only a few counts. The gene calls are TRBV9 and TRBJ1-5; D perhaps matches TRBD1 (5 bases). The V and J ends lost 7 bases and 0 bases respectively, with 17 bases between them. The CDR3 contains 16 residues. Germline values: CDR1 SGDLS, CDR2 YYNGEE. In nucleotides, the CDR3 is TGTGCCAGCCCCCCCATTGGGGGACTTAGCAATCAGCCCCAGCATTTT. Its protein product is CASPPIGGLSNQPQHF.

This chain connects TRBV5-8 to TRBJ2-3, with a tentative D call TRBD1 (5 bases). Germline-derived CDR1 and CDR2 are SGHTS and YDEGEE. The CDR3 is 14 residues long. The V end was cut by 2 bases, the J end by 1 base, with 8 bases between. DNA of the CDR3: TGTGCCAGCAGCTTCGGCAGGGGCACAGATACGCAGTATTTT. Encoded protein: CASSFGRGTDTQYF.

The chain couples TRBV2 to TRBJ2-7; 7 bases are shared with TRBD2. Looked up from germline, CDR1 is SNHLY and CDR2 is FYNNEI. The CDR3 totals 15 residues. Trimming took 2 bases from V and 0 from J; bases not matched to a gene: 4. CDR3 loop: CASSESSGSSYEQYF. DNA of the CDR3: TGTGCCAGCAGTGAATCTAGCGGAAGCTCCTACGAGCAGTACTTC. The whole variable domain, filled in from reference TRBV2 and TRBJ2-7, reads EPEVTQTPSHQVTQMGQEVILRCVPISNHLYFYWYRQILGQKVEFLVSFYNNEISEKSEIFDDQFSVERPDGSNFTLKIRSTKLEDSAMYFCASSESSGSSYEQYFGPGTRLTVT.

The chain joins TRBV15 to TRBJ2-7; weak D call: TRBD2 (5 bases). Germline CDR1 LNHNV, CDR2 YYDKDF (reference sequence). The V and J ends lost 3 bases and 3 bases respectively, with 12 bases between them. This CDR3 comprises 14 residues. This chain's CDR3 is CATSSYGLFYEQYF. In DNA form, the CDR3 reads TGTGCCACCAGCAGTTACGGACTGTTCTACGAGCAGTACTTC.

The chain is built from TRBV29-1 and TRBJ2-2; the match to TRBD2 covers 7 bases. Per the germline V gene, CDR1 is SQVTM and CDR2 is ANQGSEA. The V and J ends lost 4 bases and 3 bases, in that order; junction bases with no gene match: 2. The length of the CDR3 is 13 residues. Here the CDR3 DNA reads TGCAGCGTTGCTAGCGGATACACCGGGGAGCTGTTTTTT. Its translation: CSVASGYTGELFF.

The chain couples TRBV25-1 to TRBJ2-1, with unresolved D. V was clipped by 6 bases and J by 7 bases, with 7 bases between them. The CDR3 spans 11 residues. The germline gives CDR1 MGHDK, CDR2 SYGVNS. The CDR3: CASSVRNEQFF. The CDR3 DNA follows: TGTGCCAGCAGCGTCCGGAATGAGCAGTTCTTC.

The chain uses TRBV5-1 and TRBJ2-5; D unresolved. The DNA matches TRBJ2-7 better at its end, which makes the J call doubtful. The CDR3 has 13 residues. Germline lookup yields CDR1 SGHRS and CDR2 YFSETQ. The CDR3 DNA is TGCGCCAGCAGCTTGTCGCAGGCCTACGAGCAGTACTTC. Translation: CASSLSQAYEQYF.